This T cell receptor (beta chain) was found in a study of brain T cells in children with intractable seizures. General study points: Patients' HCMV serostatus was unknown; virus specificity rests on CDR3 similarity alone. Clones missing pre-surgery may reflect undersampling of that blood sample.

The CDR3 runs to 13 residues. Germline loops: CDR1 SQVTM, CDR2 ANQGSEA. The V end lost 3 bases, the J end lost 6 bases, and 13 bases lay between the germline ends. Documented time point: blood from clinic visit 5 months post-surgery; TSC patient then seizure free. The sequenced cases were selected for having the highest brain T cell transcript signatures. Pre-surgery treatment included at least one anti-epileptic drug. The protocol was immunoSEQ multiplex PCR, while the TCRdb copy is restricted to in-frame clones and leaves out a portion. The sample contains 300,000 to 400,000 clones, nearly 95% of which appear only once. Turning to this clone: As yet, its antigen is unknown.

The sample here was peripheral blood, taken more than 4 months after surgery. This TCR came from a boy less than two years old with tuberous sclerosis and intractable seizures. The chain is built from TRBV29-1 and TRBJ2-3; a possible D gene is TRBD1 (5 bases). The CDR3, as DNA: TGCAGCGTTGATGGCAGGGTAAGGGATACGCAGTATTTT. This encodes CSVDGRVRDTQYF.